This TCR beta chain comes out of a study of OX40 agonist ivuxolimab in advanced cancers. Study conclusions and caveats: CD4+ and CD8+ T cells in blood underwent clonal expansion by week 6 at 0.1 to 3.0 mg/kg. Patients who responded partially at 0.1-3.0 mg/kg showed clonal expansion ranking among the lowest. Also showing low normalized T-cell clonal expansion were some of the nonresponders.

This clone came up once. No antigen is known for it. A junction end diverges from the germline sequence, so it may reflect a read error. The CDR3 contains 13 residues. CDR1 is SGHTA, CDR2 FQGNSA, per germline. TCRdb keeps only in-frame clones here, not all; method: immunoSEQ multiplex PCR. This table holds 40,000 to 55,000 clones, roughly 85% found once. The chain joins TRBV7-2 to TRBJ2-7; D remains ambiguous. The origin of this receptor is an adult with an advanced solid tumor such as melanoma, head and neck, liver or kidney cancer. The sequencing here drew on CD4+ or CD8+ T cells sorted from blood, taken in a trial of the OX40 agonist ivuxolimab. CDR3 DNA sequence: TGTGCCAGCAGCGCACAGATCTCCGACGAGCAGTACTTC. It encodes CASSAQISDEQYF.